Listed here are 30 T cell receptor beta chains from one sample, sequenced in a study of CD8+ T cells in alopecia areata. RNA extraction was followed by reverse transcription into cDNA, which acted as the sequencing template. Clones were read by immunoSEQ multiplex PCR, and TCRdb kept only the in-frame ones, dropping some. The table shows about 130,000 clones, with roughly 50% occurring only once. The material sequenced was CD8+ T cells sorted from blood, taken at week 0. These receptors were collected from a human donor with alopecia areata.

The chain uses TRBV5-6 and TRBJ2-7; 8 bases map to TRBD1. CDR1 is SGHDT and CDR2 is YYEEEE in the germline V gene. The junction had 1 base not matched to a gene; V was cut back by 3 bases and J by 2 bases. CDR3 length equals 13 residues. The CDR3 region has the DNA TGTGCCAGCAGCTGGACAGGGCCCTACGAGCAGTACTTC. Amino acids: CASSWTGPYEQYF.

This clone was counted between two and nine times. The chain carries TRBV29-1 and TRBJ2-5, with 11 bases aligning to TRBD2. Trimming cost V 1 base and J 1 base; bases outside gene matches: 2. The CDR3 loop spans 15 amino acids. The germline CDR1 and CDR2 sequences are SQVTM and ANQGSEA. The CDR3 DNA follows: TGCAGCGTTGAAGGCGGGACTAGCGGCCAAGAGACCCAGTACTTC. Translating gives CSVEGGTSGQETQYF.

The CDR3 bases are TGTGCCAGCAGTCGCCCGGGACAGGGGTGGTTGGAGACCCAGTACTTC. Encoded protein: CASSRPGQGWLETQYF. This chain uses TRBV2 with TRBJ2-5; 10 positions agree with TRBD1. The CDR3 length is 16 residues. Unmatched junction bases numbered 11, after V lost 5 bases and J lost 5 bases. Germline V gene sequence: CDR1 SNHLY, CDR2 FYNNEI.

The chain recombines TRBV30 with TRBJ2-5, with unresolved D. CDR1 is GTSNPN and CDR2 is SVGIG in the germline V gene (reference sequence). Trimming shortened V by 2 bases and J by 5 bases, and 6 bases separated the two germline ends. The CDR3 has 11 residues. The CDR3 nucleotides read TGTGCCTGGAGTTATGGGGAGACCCAGTACTTC. It codes for CAWSYGETQYF.

V is TRBV5-1 and J is TRBJ2-2; D remains ambiguous. The V end lost 0 bases, the J end lost 0 bases, and 9 bases lay between the germline ends. From germline, CDR1 is SGHRS and CDR2 YFSETQ. The CDR3 sequence is 16 residues long. The CDR3 DNA reads TGCGCCAGCAGCTTGGAAGGTTCCGCGAACACCGGGGAGCTGTTTTTT. Residues: CASSLEGSANTGELFF.

The genes are TRBV30 and TRBJ2-1; either TRBD1 or TRBD2 may fit D (5 bases each). V lost 3 bases and J 5 bases, leaving 17 bases between the germline ends. Germline CDR1 is GTSNPN and CDR2 is SVGIG (reference sequence). The CDR3 has 15 residues. The CDR3 nucleotides read TGTGCCTGGAGCGTAGAGTGGGGCGGGCACAATGAGCAGTTCTTC. It is translated as CAWSVEWGGHNEQFF.

This clone occurred a few times. This chain connects TRBV5-6 to TRBJ1-1; unclear D gene. This CDR3 contains 11 residues. CDR1 is SGHDT, CDR2 YYEEEE, per germline. Deletions cut 5 bases from V and 0 bases from J, with 2 bases between. The CDR3 coding sequence is TGTGCCAGCAGACTGAACACTGAAGCTTTCTTT. Translating gives CASRLNTEAFF.

The chain uses TRBV23-1 and TRBJ1-3, with D possibly TRBD1 on 6 matching bases. TRBV23-1 is placed among ORFs of uncertain function. The germline V and J ends were trimmed by 7 bases and 0 bases, with 19 bases remaining between them. The CDR3 is 17 amino acids. The CDR3 loop reads CASKGHCLPYSGNTIYF. Written as DNA, the CDR3 is TGCGCCAGCAAGGGACACTGCCTGCCGTACTCTGGAAACACCATATATTTT.

V gene TRBV29-1 combines with J gene TRBJ1-2, with a tentative D call TRBD1 (5 bases). Germline V CDR1 and CDR2: SQVTM, ANQGSEA. This CDR3 region has 15 residues. V shed 5 bases and J shed 9 bases, with 25 bases lying between them. CDR3 amino acids: CSVRWPPSGLGSYTF. CDR3 nucleotides: TGCAGCGTTCGATGGCCCCCCTCAGGGCTCGGGAGCTACACCTTC.

This chain joins TRBV9 and TRBJ1-1; D gene ambiguous. Trimming removed 3 bases from V and 0 bases from J, with 3 bases in between. CDR1 SGDLS and CDR2 YYNGEE come from the germline V gene. The CDR3 consists of 12 residues. CDR3 sequence reads: CASSAVNTEAFF. The DNA for the CDR3 is TGTGCCAGCAGCGCAGTGAACACTGAAGCTTTCTTT.

The chain has TRBV13 and TRBJ1-1; weak D call: TRBD1 (5 bases). The V end was cut by 8 bases, the J end by 0 bases, with 10 bases between. The CDR3 loop spans 13 amino acids. Germline CDR1 reads PRHDT; CDR2 reads FYEKMQ (reference sequence). CDR3 residues: CASGGGVNTEAFF. The DNA of the CDR3 is TGTGCCAGCGGGGGTGGGGTGAACACTGAAGCTTTCTTT.

The V gene is TRBV2, the J gene TRBJ2-2; no clear D. CDR3 size: 11 residues. V was cut by 6 bases and J by 11 bases, with 10 bases left in between. In germline, CDR1 is SNHLY, CDR2 FYNNEI. CDR3 nucleotide sequence: TGTGCCAGCAGAGTCTCGCCCGAGCTGTTTTTT. It codes for CASRVSPELFF.

This sequence joins TRBV9 and TRBJ2-7; possibly TRBD2 for D (7 bases). Germline loops: CDR1 SGDLS, CDR2 YYNGEE. This CDR3 contains 15 residues. Between the trimmed V and J ends, which lost 3 bases and 3 bases, there was a span of 16 bases. CDR3 nucleotide sequence: TGTGCCAGCAGCGCGGCACAGGGAGGGAGCTACGAGCAGTACTTC. It encodes CASSAAQGGSYEQYF.

This clone was counted between two and nine times. V and J are TRBV6-5 and TRBJ1-1; unclear D gene. V lost 7 bases and J lost 4, with 13 bases in between. The CDR3 contains 13 residues. In germline, CDR1 is MNHEY, CDR2 SVGAGI. This chain's CDR3 is CASIKSLGTEAFF. Written as DNA, the CDR3 is TGTGCCAGCATAAAGTCCCTGGGCACTGAAGCTTTCTTT.

The CDR3 reads CASSLAQYTEAFF. CDR3 in DNA: TGTGCCAGCAGCTTAGCCCAGTACACTGAAGCTTTCTTT. The chain uses TRBV7-8 and TRBJ1-1; D remains unclear. Germline V gene lookup returns CDR1 SGHVS and CDR2 FQNEAQ. This CDR3 region has 13 residues. The V gene lost 0 bases and the J gene lost 3 bases, with 5 bases spanning the gap.

The rearrangement joins TRBV6-9 to TRBJ2-7, with 9 bases matching TRBD1. The trim removed 4 bases at V and 5 bases at J, leaving 9 bases unmatched. Per the germline V gene, CDR1 is MNHGY and CDR2 is SVAAGI. The CDR3 length is 15 residues. In nucleotides, the CDR3 is TGTGCCAGCAGTTCATACCGGGACAGGGCTAACGAGCAGTACTTC. Its protein is CASSSYRDRANEQYF.

This sequence joins TRBV25-1 and TRBJ1-1; D perhaps matches TRBD1 (5 bases). Germline lookup yields CDR1 MGHDK and CDR2 SYGVNS. V lost 1 base and J lost 5, with 17 bases in between. There are 16 residues in the CDR3. CDR3: CASSEFKRDEKTEAFF. DNA of the CDR3: TGTGCCAGCAGTGAATTTAAAAGGGACGAAAAGACTGAAGCTTTCTTT.

This chain joins TRBV27 and TRBJ1-5; perhaps TRBD1 as D (5 bases). The CDR3 consists of 14 residues. Germline loops: CDR1 MNHEY, CDR2 SMNVEV (reference sequence). Trimming shortened V by 2 bases and J by 7 bases, and 12 bases separated the two germline ends. In nucleotides, the CDR3 is TGTGCCAGCAGTTTAGGGGGTAGTCAGCAGCCCCAGCATTTT. It is translated as CASSLGGSQQPQHF.

A single count supports this clone. V gene TRBV5-4 combines with J gene TRBJ2-7; D call uncertain. The germline V and J ends were trimmed by 0 bases and 4 bases, with 8 bases remaining between them. Germline V gene sequence: CDR1 SGHNT, CDR2 YYREEE (reference sequence). The CDR3 runs to 13 residues. The CDR3 coding sequence is TGTGCCAGCAGCTTGGCCGACGATTACGAGCAGTACTTC. Translated: CASSLADDYEQYF.

The CDR3 reads CASSLFQDLSYEQYF. As DNA, the CDR3 is TGTGCCAGCAGTTTATTTCAGGACCTCTCCTACGAGCAGTACTTC. The chain combines TRBV27 with TRBJ2-7; D is uncertain. The germline gives CDR1 MNHEY, CDR2 SMNVEV (reference sequence). This CDR3 comprises 15 residues. V was clipped by 1 base and J by 0 bases, with 10 bases between them.

The genes are TRBV5-1 and TRBJ1-1; TRBD1 might be the D (5 bases). The germline V and J ends were trimmed by 3 bases and 0 bases, with 9 bases remaining between them. This CDR3 region has 14 residues. Germline loops: CDR1 SGHRS, CDR2 YFSETQ. The CDR3 DNA reads TGCGCCAGCAGCTCGGGACGGATGAACACTGAAGCTTTCTTT. As protein: CASSSGRMNTEAFF.

The J gene is TRBJ2-5, the V gene TRBV10-3; D gene unclear. Germline CDR1 is ENHRY and CDR2 is SYGVKD. The CDR3 consists of 14 residues. The V gene lost 0 bases and the J gene lost 1 base, with 6 bases spanning the gap. The CDR3 loop reads CAISESSGQETQYF. CDR3 sequence (DNA): TGTGCCATCAGTGAGTCATCGGGCCAAGAGACCCAGTACTTC.

This chain joins TRBV29-1 and TRBJ1-2; D not resolved. There are 12 residues in the CDR3. V dropped 7 bases and J dropped 2 bases, with 11 bases sitting between them. The V gene's germline CDR1 is SQVTM and CDR2 ANQGSEA. The CDR3 nucleotides are TGCAGCGCTCCGGACGGAAACTATGGCTACACCTTC. Translation: CSAPDGNYGYTF.

J is TRBJ2-5 and V is TRBV30; 7 positions agree with TRBD1. V shed 0 bases and J 4 bases; nucleotides not matched to a gene: 2. CDR3 length equals 13 residues. The germline V gene has CDR1 GTSNPN and CDR2 SVGIG (reference sequence). The CDR3 loop reads CAWSVDRAETQYF. The CDR3 coding sequence is TGTGCCTGGAGTGTAGACAGGGCAGAGACCCAGTACTTC.

This chain links TRBV2 with TRBJ2-3; 7 nucleotides agree with TRBD1. The germline gives CDR1 SNHLY, CDR2 FYNNEI. The CDR3 extends over 14 amino acids. Unmatched junction bases numbered 6, after V lost 5 bases and J lost 4 bases. The CDR3, as DNA: TGTGCCAGCAGTCAAGGGGGCGAGTCAGATACGCAGTATTTT. Translated: CASSQGGESDTQYF. Complete variable domain (other parts from reference TRBV2 and TRBJ2-3): EPEVTQTPSHQVTQMGQEVILRCVPISNHLYFYWYRQILGQKVEFLVSFYNNEISEKSEIFDDQFSVERPDGSNFTLKIRSTKLEDSAMYFCASSQGGESDTQYFGPGTRLTVL.

The J gene is TRBJ2-6, the V gene TRBV7-9, with 7 bases matching TRBD2. The CDR3 loop spans 16 amino acids. V was pared by 5 bases and J by 0 bases, with 4 bases of the junction left unmatched. Germline CDR1 is SEHNR and CDR2 is FQNEAQ (reference sequence). The CDR3 DNA follows: TGTGCCAGCAGCCCCCGGGGGGACTCTGGGGCCAACGTCCTGACTTTC. It specifies CASSPRGDSGANVLTF.

The V and J genes are TRBV6-5 and TRBJ2-3; D call uncertain. The ends were cut back, 7 bases at V and 2 bases at J, with 13 bases in the middle. Germline V gene data show CDR1 as MNHEY and CDR2 as SVGAGI. The CDR3 runs to 14 residues. The CDR3 DNA reads as TGTGCCAGCAATCCCGCTTACCCCACAGATACGCAGTATTTT. Translation: CASNPAYPTDTQYF.

The chain is built from TRBV27 and TRBJ2-7; 7 positions agree with TRBD1. Germline V lookup: CDR1 MNHEY, CDR2 SMNVEV (reference sequence). CDR3 size: 16 residues. The V segment lost 2 bases and the J segment 1 base; nucleotides outside the gene matches: 8. The CDR3 spells CASSLDRDHWSYEQYF. The CDR3 bases are TGTGCCAGCAGTTTAGACAGGGACCACTGGTCCTACGAGCAGTACTTC.

The chain uses TRBV7-2 and TRBJ1-1; no reliable D call. The CDR3 runs to 16 residues. Trimming took off 3 bases at V and 3 bases at J, with 17 bases between the two ends. Germline V CDR1 and CDR2: SGHTA, FQGNSA. The chain's CDR3 is CASSLFSGIGDTEAFF. CDR3 sequence (DNA): TGTGCCAGCAGCTTGTTCTCCGGGATCGGGGACACTGAAGCTTTCTTT.

J is TRBJ1-6 and V is TRBV4-3, with 11 nucleotides matching TRBD1. Germline V gene lookup returns CDR1 LGHNA and CDR2 YSLEER. The V and J ends lost 3 bases and 6 bases, in that order; junction bases with no gene match: 1. CDR3 length equals 15 residues. The DNA for the CDR3 is TGCGCCAGCAGCCAGGACAGGGGGCCTAATTCACCCCTCCACTTT. Translating it yields CASSQDRGPNSPLHF.